Presented here are 17 T cell receptor beta chains from one specimen sequenced in a study of shared clonotypes between healthy human individuals. Clones were read by immunoSEQ multiplex PCR, and TCRdb kept only the in-frame ones, dropping some. The sample lists 550,000 to 700,000 clones, about three quarters seen once, with around 2% in the top ten. Sequenced sample: memory CD4+ T cells sorted from blood. The subset is: CD45RA-negative fraction. These receptor sequences come from a woman aged 25 to 39 in good health.

V usage is TRBV6-5 and J usage is TRBJ1-5, with D hard to call. The CDR3 spans 13 residues. Germline V gene lookup returns CDR1 MNHEY and CDR2 SVGAGI. Trimming removed 6 bases at V and 4 bases at J, with 10 bases between. The DNA of the CDR3 is TGTGCCAGCAGAGGTTCCTTTAATCAGCCCCAGCATTTT. Translation: CASRGSFNQPQHF.

The J gene is TRBJ1-1, the V gene TRBV2; D gene unclear. The germline gives CDR1 SNHLY, CDR2 FYNNEI. This CDR3 is 14 amino acids long. Trimming removed 4 bases from V and 0 bases from J, with 9 bases in between. The CDR3 DNA reads TGTGCCAGCAGTGTTAACAGAATGAACACTGAAGCTTTCTTT. This translates into CASSVNRMNTEAFF.

The chain has TRBV28 and TRBJ1-4; D gene unclear. CDR1 is MDHEN and CDR2 is SYDVKM in the germline V gene. V was clipped by 3 bases and J by 7 bases, with 15 bases between them. The CDR3 has 15 amino acids. The CDR3 DNA reads TGTGCCAGCAGTTTTCGTCGGGCCCTGGCTGAAAAACTGTTTTTT. It encodes CASSFRRALAEKLFF.

The rearrangement links TRBV25-1 to TRBJ1-1; D uncertain. The CDR3 is 14 residues long. Trimming pared 6 bases from V and 1 base from J, leaving 12 bases between. CDR1 is MGHDK and CDR2 is SYGVNS in the germline V gene. The CDR3 region has the DNA TGTGCCAGCAGATCATGGCGAGGGAACACTGAAGCTTTCTTT. Translation: CASRSWRGNTEAFF.

Here the CDR3 reads CASSPGTGDNQPQHF. As DNA, the CDR3 is TGTGCCAGCAGCCCGGGGACAGGGGATAATCAGCCCCAGCATTTT. V and J are TRBV5-5 and TRBJ1-5, with 10 bases that match TRBD1. Germline V lookup: CDR1 SGHKS, CDR2 YYEKEE (reference sequence). With V trimmed by 4 bases and J by 4 bases, 5 bases remained unmatched. The CDR3 is 15 residues long.

Only one count was recorded for this clone. CDR3 region: CASSGGLAGSTVQYF. In DNA, the CDR3 is TGTGCCAGCAGTGGCGGACTAGCGGGGTCTACGGTGCAGTACTTC. This sequence joins TRBV2 and TRBJ2-7; 12 bases are a match to TRBD2. With V trimmed by 4 bases and J by 9 bases, 10 bases remained unmatched. The CDR3 is 15 residues long. Germline V lookup: CDR1 SNHLY, CDR2 FYNNEI.

Only a few counts were recorded for this clone. The chain is built from TRBV30 and TRBJ2-5, with D perhaps TRBD1 (6 bases). Trimming shortened V by 3 bases and J by 4 bases, and 12 bases separated the two germline ends. The germline gives CDR1 GTSNPN, CDR2 SVGIG (reference sequence). The CDR3 has 13 residues. The CDR3 DNA follows: TGTGCCTGGAGGAGGGGACACGGAGAGACCCAGTACTTC. Its translation: CAWRRGHGETQYF.

This clone showed up just once. The rearrangement uses TRBV7-6 and TRBJ2-2; D possibly corresponds to TRBD1 (5 bases). The germline V gene encodes CDR1 SGHVS and CDR2 FNYEAQ. The V and J ends lost 6 bases and 4 bases respectively, with 15 bases between them. The CDR3 consists of 15 residues. This chain's CDR3 is CASRKTVGITGELFF. CDR3 sequence (DNA): TGTGCCAGCAGGAAGACAGTGGGGATCACCGGGGAGCTGTTTTTT.

The chain carries TRBV5-6 and TRBJ2-7; weak D call: TRBD2 (6 bases). The CDR3 extends over 14 amino acids. Germline V gene sequence: CDR1 SGHDT, CDR2 YYEEEE. V was cut by 4 bases and J by 0 bases, with 11 bases left in between. CDR3 amino acids: CASSLGGTSYEQYF. The CDR3 DNA follows: TGTGCCAGCAGCCTCGGCGGGACCTCCTACGAGCAGTACTTC.

This clone was counted a few times. V is TRBV11-2 and J is TRBJ2-5; D possibly corresponds to TRBD1 (5 bases). Trimming shortened V by 0 bases and J by 5 bases, and 13 bases separated the two germline ends. CDR1 and CDR2 (germline): SGHAT, FQNNGV. The CDR3 runs to 15 residues. Here the CDR3 DNA reads TGTGCCAGCAGCTTAGATAGGGGAAGCTGGGAGACCCAGTACTTC. It encodes CASSLDRGSWETQYF.

V gene TRBV7-9 combines with J gene TRBJ2-7, with 7 positions matching TRBD2. The CDR3 covers 15 residues. V lost 5 bases and J lost 6; bases outside the gene matches: 13. CDR1 is SEHNR, CDR2 FQNEAQ, per germline (reference sequence). CDR3 residues: CASSPIPGRAGEQYF. The CDR3 DNA follows: TGTGCCAGCAGCCCAATCCCGGGGAGGGCGGGCGAGCAGTACTTC.

This clone was found a few times. The chain couples TRBV4-1 to TRBJ2-7; D is unresolved. CDR1 is MGHRA, CDR2 YSYEKL, per germline. The CDR3 covers 21 residues. V lost 1 base and J 3 bases, leaving 31 bases between the germline ends. CDR3 in amino acids: CASSQGVGAGSFSVSVYEQYF. Here the CDR3 DNA reads TGCGCCAGCAGCCAAGGAGTGGGCGCTGGCTCGTTTTCTGTTTCGGTCTACGAGCAGTACTTC.

V usage is TRBV2 and J usage is TRBJ1-2; 7 nucleotides agree with TRBD1. This CDR3 is built from 13 residues. V shed 6 bases and J 10 bases; nucleotides not matched to a gene: 11. The germline gives CDR1 SNHLY, CDR2 FYNNEI. The CDR3 reads CASREGTVRYYTF. In nucleotides, the CDR3 is TGTGCCAGCAGGGAGGGGACAGTTCGCTACTACACCTTC. Based on the CDR3 plus reference TRBV2 and TRBJ1-2, the full variable domain is EPEVTQTPSHQVTQMGQEVILRCVPISNHLYFYWYRQILGQKVEFLVSFYNNEISEKSEIFDDQFSVERPDGSNFTLKIRSTKLEDSAMYFCASREGTVRYYTFGSGTRLTVV.

This chain connects TRBV2 to TRBJ2-2; TRBD2 matches at 11 bases. Germline lookup yields CDR1 SNHLY and CDR2 FYNNEI. After removal of 7 bases from V and 5 bases from J, the junction contained 9 bases not matched to a gene. The CDR3 has 16 amino acids. CDR3 sequence (DNA): TGTGCCAGCAAAGTCCTAGCGGGAGGTTATACCGGGGAGCTGTTTTTT. Translating it yields CASKVLAGGYTGELFF.

The rearrangement joins TRBV28 to TRBJ2-7; the D gene is possibly TRBD1 (6 bases). The CDR3 runs 15 residues. Germline values: CDR1 MDHEN, CDR2 SYDVKM. Deletions cut 5 bases from V and 3 bases from J, with 17 bases between. The CDR3 bases are TGTGCCAGCAGTCCCTTTCAGGGGACCAGCTACGAGCAGTACTTC. This encodes CASSPFQGTSYEQYF.

This chain uses TRBV28 with TRBJ1-5, with a possible D match to TRBD1 (5 bases). Trimming removed 5 bases at V and 3 bases at J, with 14 bases between. The CDR3 is 15 amino acids. CDR1 and CDR2 (germline): MDHEN, SYDVKM. The CDR3 here is CASSEGTEPNQPQHF. CDR3 bases: TGTGCCAGCAGTGAAGGGACGGAACCCAATCAGCCCCAGCATTTT.

The chain employs TRBV11-3 and TRBJ2-3; TRBD2 aligns across 7 bases. The CDR3 totals 14 residues. V was clipped by 5 bases and J by 6 bases; unmatched bases: 8. CDR1 SGHNT and CDR2 YENEEA come from the germline V gene. The CDR3: CASSQWGGKDTQYF. CDR3 nucleotides: TGTGCCAGCAGCCAGTGGGGGGGAAAGGATACGCAGTATTTT.